The clone carrying this T cell receptor (beta chain) is a singleton in its sample. No antigen is known for it. Brentuximab vedotin exposure varied, and every patient relapsed after autologous stem cell transplantation. Magnetic negative selection isolated CD8+ T cells from thawed PBMCs. The data were produced by immunoSEQ multiplex PCR, yet TCRdb's version contains in-frame clones alone and is incomplete. This table holds around 6,000 clones, around 50% found once. The sample comes from a study of PD-1 blockade in classical Hodgkin lymphoma. Study-wide results and limits: By C4D1, diversity of CD4+ TCRs had risen significantly, whereas that of CD8+ TCRs had not.

The germline gives CDR1 SGHVS, CDR2 FQNEAQ. V was cut by 0 bases and J by 5 bases, with 13 bases left in between. This CDR3 spans 16 amino acids. The starting material was CD8+ T cells from blood, obtained at baseline. The rearrangement uses TRBV7-8 and TRBJ2-2; D is ambiguous. The receptor's source is a human donor with classical Hodgkin lymphoma. The CDR3 nucleotides are TGTGCCAGCAGCTTAGCCCTGACTGGATGGACCGGGGAGCTGTTTTTT. Translation gives CASSLALTGWTGELFF.